These 20 T cell receptor beta chains share one sample of origin, sequenced in a study of T cells in Graves' hyperthyroidism and ophthalmopathy. The CDR3 regions of TCR beta were amplified from RNA transcripts. Primed by the HTBI set, a first-round RT-PCR was run on the TCR CDR3. A single record per CDR3 protein comes from TCRdb applying MiXCR to the multiplex PCR reads. The table shows under 700,000 distinct CDR3 sequences, with over 15% occurring only once. Sequenced sample: blood. Receptors originate from a woman younger than 35 with Graves' hyperthyroidism.

J is TRBJ2-1 and V is TRBV6-4, with D perhaps matching TRBD1 or TRBD2 (5 bases each). The germline gives CDR1 MRHNA, CDR2 SNTAGT. With 4 bases removed from V and 5 bases from J, the gap between germline ends came to 9 bases. CDR3 size: 13 residues. The CDR3 DNA sequence: TGTGCCAGCAGTGGCCGGGACCACAATGAGCAGTTCTTC. Translating gives CASSGRDHNEQFF.

This clonotype was seen a handful of times. The chain joins TRBV14 to TRBJ2-3; the D is unclear. From germline, CDR1 is SGHDN and CDR2 FVKESK. The CDR3 covers 16 residues. V was pared by 4 bases and J by 0 bases, with 14 bases between. The CDR3 bases are TGTGCCAGCAGCCCCTTCTCGTGGGATAGCACAGATACGCAGTATTTT. Amino acids: CASSPFSWDSTDTQYF.

The sample holds a few counts of this clonotype. The genes are TRBV28 and TRBJ2-5; TRBD2 aligns across 9 bases. The V and J ends lost 6 bases and 2 bases, in that order; junction bases with no gene match: 10. The V gene's germline CDR1 is MDHEN and CDR2 SYDVKM. The CDR3 sequence is 16 residues long. CDR3 sequence: CASSTRWTSAQETQYF. DNA for the CDR3: TGTGCCAGCAGCACACGGTGGACTAGCGCTCAAGAGACCCAGTACTTC.

V gene TRBV5-1 combines with J gene TRBJ1-2, with D unresolved. The CDR3 is made up of 12 amino acids. Germline V gene sequence: CDR1 SGHRS, CDR2 YFSETQ. Trimming removed 0 bases from V and 6 bases from J, with 6 bases in between. CDR3 sequence reads: CASSLDVNGYTF. The CDR3 DNA is TGCGCCAGCAGCTTGGACGTCAATGGCTACACCTTC.

The chain carries TRBV15 and TRBJ2-1; either TRBD1 or TRBD2 may fit D (5 bases each). This CDR3 is built from 17 residues. The V and J ends lost 0 bases and 6 bases respectively, with 18 bases between them. Germline V gene sequence: CDR1 LNHNV, CDR2 YYDKDF (reference sequence). CDR3 amino acids: CATSRDQGHRGSNEQFF. The DNA of the CDR3 is TGTGCCACCAGCAGAGATCAGGGCCATCGGGGTTCCAATGAGCAGTTCTTC.

This chain links TRBV11-2 with TRBJ2-7; no clear D gene. CDR1 is SGHAT and CDR2 is FQNNGV in the germline V gene. Trimming cost V 5 bases and J 3 bases, with 8 bases left between them. This CDR3 region has 12 residues. In DNA form, the CDR3 reads TGTGCCAGCAGCCCACCGGTCTACGAGCAGTACTTC. Translated: CASSPPVYEQYF.

This clonotype has at least ten counts. The gene calls are TRBV20-1 and TRBJ2-7; D remains unclear. The CDR3 is 15 residues long. In germline, CDR1 is DFQATT, CDR2 SNEGSKA (reference sequence). The V gene lost 1 base and the J gene lost 0 bases, with 13 bases spanning the gap. CDR3 coding DNA: TGCAGTGCTAGAGGCCCTTTCAGAACCTCCTACGAGCAGTACTTC. Its protein product is CSARGPFRTSYEQYF.

This clonotype was observed a handful of times. V is TRBV7-2 and J is TRBJ2-2; the D call may be TRBD1 or TRBD2 (5 bases each). Germline lookup yields CDR1 SGHTA and CDR2 FQGNSA. This CDR3 has 16 residues. The germline V and J ends were trimmed by 5 bases and 4 bases, with 17 bases remaining between them. In DNA form, the CDR3 reads TGTGCCAGCAGCGCACCGGGACCTCGAGGCACCGGGGAGCTGTTTTTT. Its protein is CASSAPGPRGTGELFF.

This clonotype was detected only a few times. This rearrangement joins TRBV11-2 to TRBJ2-3; no definite D call. In germline, CDR1 is SGHAT, CDR2 FQNNGV. The ends were cut back, 2 bases at V and 10 bases at J, with 7 bases in the middle. The CDR3 length is 11 residues. The CDR3 coding sequence is TGTGCCAGCAGCTTATCCCCCCCGCAGTATTTT. Its translation: CASSLSPPQYF. The full variable domain, in which reference TRBV11-2 and TRBJ2-3 provide the parts outside the CDR3, is EAGVAQSPRYKIIEKRQSVAFWCNPISGHATLYWYQQILGQGPKLLIQFQNNGVVDDSQLPKDRFSAERLKGVDSTLKIQPAKLEDSAVYLCASSLSPPQYFGPGTRLTVL.

This clonotype was counted ten times or more. V gene TRBV6-1 combines with J gene TRBJ2-4; D is unclear. Germline CDR1 MNHNS, CDR2 SASEGT. Trimming left V 2 bases short and J 1 base short, with 3 bases between. This CDR3 contains 13 residues. The CDR3 DNA is TGTGCCAGCAGTGAACAGGCCAAAAACATTCAGTACTTC. It yields the protein CASSEQAKNIQYF.

This clonotype occurred many times. The V call is TRBV5-5, the J call TRBJ1-2; 8 bases fit TRBD1. This CDR3 has 15 amino acids. Per germline, CDR1 SGHKS and CDR2 YYEKEE (reference sequence). The ends lost 5 bases at V and 2 bases at J; junction bases unmatched: 8. The CDR3 region has the DNA TGTGCCAGCAGTTGGGTGCCAGGGGGCAACTATGGCTACACCTTC. It encodes CASSWVPGGNYGYTF.

The table lists this clonotype with many counts. V usage is TRBV2 and J usage is TRBJ2-7; 9 bases line up with TRBD1. This CDR3 spans 14 amino acids. CDR1 is SNHLY and CDR2 is FYNNEI in the germline V gene. The V gene end was trimmed by 6 bases and the J gene end by 4 bases; junction bases not matched to a gene: 7. CDR3 nucleotide sequence: TGTGCCAGCAGGACGGGACAGGGAGTATACGAGCAGTACTTC. It is translated as CASRTGQGVYEQYF.

This clonotype has ten or more counts. This chain joins TRBV5-1 and TRBJ2-7, with D perhaps matching TRBD1 (6 bases). The V end lost 0 bases, the J end lost 5 bases, and 18 bases lay between the germline ends. Germline V CDR1 and CDR2: SGHRS, YFSETQ. The CDR3 runs 16 residues. The CDR3 DNA is TGCGCCAGCAGCTTGGAACCCCTCCCAGGGGCCCACGAGCAGTACTTC. This codes for CASSLEPLPGAHEQYF.

This clonotype appeared many times. The chain employs TRBV6-1 and TRBJ2-3; D perhaps matches TRBD2 (6 bases). The length of the CDR3 is 17 residues. V dropped 3 bases and J dropped 1 base, with 17 bases sitting between them. Germline CDR1 reads MNHNS; CDR2 reads SASEGT. This CDR3 is CASSDLPWPGGTDTQYF. The CDR3 DNA reads TGTGCCAGCAGTGATCTACCGTGGCCGGGGGGCACAGATACGCAGTATTTT.

This clonotype was detected many times. A junction end diverges from the germline sequence, so it may reflect a read error. The chain combines TRBV5-1 with TRBJ1-2; the match to TRBD1 covers 7 bases. The CDR3 runs 14 residues. Germline V CDR1 and CDR2: SGHRS, YFSETQ. CDR3 DNA: TGTGCCAGCAGCTTGGACAGGAGTAACTATGGCTACACCTTC. This encodes CASSLDRSNYGYTF.

This clonotype has a count of ten or more. DNA of the CDR3: TGTGCCAGCAGACTGACAGGGGACGTCTTCAATTCACCCCTCCACTTT. Its protein product is CASRLTGDVFNSPLHF. The rearrangement joins TRBV6-2 or TRBV6-3 to TRBJ1-6; TRBD1 aligns across 8 bases. The CDR3 consists of 16 residues. CDR1 and CDR2 from the germline V gene are MNHEY and SVGEGT. The junction had 11 bases not matched to a gene; V was cut back by 6 bases and J by 7 bases.

This clonotype came up many times. This chain uses TRBV7-2 with TRBJ2-7; 9 bases are a match to TRBD1. This CDR3 has 14 residues. The germline V gene has CDR1 SGHTA and CDR2 FQGNSA. After removal of 4 bases from V and 5 bases from J, the junction contained 6 bases not matched to a gene. The CDR3 sequence is CASSSGTGQDEQYF. The CDR3 region has the DNA TGTGCCAGCAGCTCAGGGACAGGGCAGGACGAGCAGTACTTC.

This clonotype came up many times. V and J are TRBV6-5 and TRBJ1-1; the D is unclear. The CDR3 spans 15 residues. V shed 0 bases and J shed 1 base, with 9 bases lying between them. Per germline, CDR1 MNHEY and CDR2 SVGAGI. Written as DNA, the CDR3 is TGTGCCAGCAGTTACTCTTGGGCAAGGAACACTGAAGCTTTCTTT. Translation: CASSYSWARNTEAFF.

This chain uses TRBV20-1 with TRBJ2-1, with D hard to call. This CDR3 contains 12 residues. Trimming stripped 0 bases from V and 6 bases from J, with 6 bases between. CDR1 is DFQATT, CDR2 SNEGSKA, per germline (reference sequence). CDR3 in DNA: TGCAGTGCTAGAGAATACTTCAATGAGCAGTTCTTC. This codes for CSAREYFNEQFF.

This clonotype was found many times. The chain uses TRBV20-1 and TRBJ2-1, with 7 nucleotides matching TRBD2. The CDR3 has 15 residues. In germline, CDR1 is DFQATT, CDR2 SNEGSKA (reference sequence). The J segment lost 3 bases and the V segment lost 1 base, leaving 6 bases of the junction unmatched. Here the CDR3 DNA reads TGCAGTGCTAGAGGGGTGCGGGAGTTCTACAATGAGCAGTTCTTC. It specifies CSARGVREFYNEQFF.